These 15 T cell receptor beta chains were all obtained from the same sample, sequenced in a study of blood T cell repertoires in COVID-19. The protocol was immunoSEQ multiplex PCR, while the TCRdb copy is restricted to in-frame clones and leaves out a portion. The repertoire has fewer than 250,000 clones, around 79% of them found once; the top ten carry around 11%. Input material: peripheral blood. The receptor set was obtained from a woman aged 45 to 65 with acute or convalescent COVID-19.

This clone was observed once. The J gene is TRBJ1-5, the V gene TRBV19, with TRBD1 matching 10 bases. Looked up from germline, CDR1 is LNHDA and CDR2 is SQIVND (reference sequence). The ends lost 7 bases at V and 3 bases at J; junction bases unmatched: 15. This CDR3 spans 18 amino acids. The CDR3 sequence is CASTYMTGTGVFNQPQHF. The CDR3 DNA is TGTGCCAGTACCTACATGACCGGGACAGGGGTTTTCAATCAGCCCCAGCATTTT.

This rearrangement joins TRBV29-1 to TRBJ2-7, with 8 bases aligning to TRBD1. CDR1 and CDR2 from the germline V gene are SQVTM and ANQGSEA. The CDR3 contains 15 residues. The J segment lost 4 bases and the V segment lost 0 bases, leaving 8 bases of the junction unmatched. CDR3 sequence reads: CSVEEPTGVGYEQYF. As DNA, the CDR3 is TGCAGCGTTGAAGAACCGACAGGGGTTGGTTACGAGCAGTACTTC.

The V gene is TRBV12-5, the J gene TRBJ1-5; 7 bases line up with TRBD1. V shed 3 bases, J shed 4 bases, and the junction held 9 bases outside the gene matches. Germline lookup yields CDR1 LGHNT and CDR2 FRNRAP. The CDR3 runs to 16 residues. The CDR3 DNA is TGTGCTAGTGGTTTAGGATCGACAGGGAGAAATCAGCCCCAGCATTTT. It yields the protein CASGLGSTGRNQPQHF.

This chain joins TRBV6-6 and TRBJ2-6, with D possibly matching TRBD1 (5 bases). The V and J ends lost 5 bases and 0 bases respectively, with 20 bases between them. Germline lookup yields CDR1 MNHNY and CDR2 SVGAGI (reference sequence). The CDR3 runs 19 residues. In DNA form, the CDR3 reads TGTGCCAGCAGTCCCAGGGTAGGGCAGATAGCCTCTGGGGCCAACGTCCTGACTTTC. Its translation is CASSPRVGQIASGANVLTF.

The chain employs TRBV27 and TRBJ2-1, with D possibly TRBD2 on 5 matching bases. This CDR3 has 19 residues. Between the trimmed V and J ends, which lost 4 bases and 1 base, there was a span of 23 bases. CDR1 and CDR2 (germline): MNHEY, SMNVEV (reference sequence). As DNA, the CDR3 is TGTGCCAGCAGTTCCCTCTTAGGAGTGGGAGATAATTCCTACAATGAGCAGTTCTTC. As protein: CASSSLLGVGDNSYNEQFF.

The chain has TRBV9 and TRBJ1-2; 12 bases agree with TRBD1. Germline loops: CDR1 SGDLS, CDR2 YYNGEE. CDR3 length: 16 amino acids. V gave up 0 bases and J gave up 5 bases; unmatched junction bases: 5. CDR3 protein: CASSVAGDRGLYGYTF. The CDR3 DNA reads as TGTGCCAGCAGCGTAGCTGGGGACAGGGGGCTTTATGGCTACACCTTC.

The chain couples TRBV3-1 (or the pseudogene TRBV3-2) to TRBJ2-1; 9 nucleotides line up with TRBD2. The CDR3 contains 14 residues. With 2 bases clipped from V and 9 bases from J, the junction kept 5 bases outside the gene matches. CDR1 is LGHDT, CDR2 YNNKEL, per germline (reference sequence). The chain's CDR3 is CASSQSAGGIEQFF. The CDR3 DNA reads TGTGCCAGCAGCCAATCCGCGGGGGGGATTGAGCAGTTCTTC.

This chain connects TRBV6-2 or TRBV6-3 to TRBJ1-1; D is perhaps TRBD1 (6 bases). V was clipped by 0 bases and J by 5 bases, with 13 bases between them. The CDR3 has 15 residues. Germline V gene sequence: CDR1 MNHEY, CDR2 SVGEGT. CDR3 DNA sequence: TGTGCCAGCAGTTACTCGGGACACGGGATAACTGAAGCTTTCTTT. It encodes CASSYSGHGITEAFF.

V and J are TRBV6-2 or TRBV6-3 and TRBJ2-7; TRBD2 agrees at 7 bases. CDR1 is MNHEY and CDR2 is SVGEGT in the germline V gene. Trimming at V came to 5 bases and at J to 0 bases, leaving 7 bases not matched to a gene. The CDR3 consists of 15 residues. The CDR3 DNA reads TGTGCCAGCAGTGTGTCTAGCGGCAGCTCCTACGAGCAGTACTTC. This codes for CASSVSSGSSYEQYF.

The chain links TRBV14 to TRBJ1-1, with 7 bases lining up with TRBD1. Germline CDR1 SGHDN, CDR2 FVKESK. There are 16 residues in the CDR3. Unmatched junction bases numbered 11, after V lost 3 bases and J lost 4 bases. The CDR3 DNA is TGTGCCAGCAGCCATAAGACGACAGGGCGAGGCACTGAAGCTTTCTTT. Translated, it gives CASSHKTTGRGTEAFF. The whole variable domain, filled in from reference TRBV14 and TRBJ1-1, reads EAGVTQFPSHSVIEKGQTVTLRCDPISGHDNLYWYRRVMGKEIKFLLHFVKESKQDESGMPNNRFLAERTGGTYSTLKVQPAELEDSGVYFCASSHKTTGRGTEAFFGQGTRLTVV.

V usage is TRBV27 and J usage is TRBJ1-2, with D tentatively TRBD1 (5 bases). CDR3 length: 16 residues. CDR1 is MNHEY, CDR2 SMNVEV, per germline (reference sequence). The V end was cut by 2 bases, the J end by 4 bases, with 17 bases between. Here the CDR3 DNA reads TGTGCCAGCAGTTTAAAGGTCAGGGAGCGGGGCTATGGCTACACCTTC. It specifies CASSLKVRERGYGYTF.

This chain joins TRBV20-1 and TRBJ2-7; weak D call: TRBD2 (5 bases). The CDR3 runs to 11 residues. Germline V lookup: CDR1 DFQATT, CDR2 SNEGSKA (reference sequence). Trimming took 6 bases from V and 5 from J, leaving 11 bases between them. The CDR3 bases are TGCAGTGCGGAGGAACTCCACGAGCAGTACTTC. This translates into CSAEELHEQYF.

The CDR3 here is CSFRDYEQFF. The CDR3 coding sequence is TGCAGCTTTCGGGACTATGAGCAGTTCTTC. The chain recombines TRBV29-1 with TRBJ2-1; tentatively, D is TRBD2 (6 bases). The ends were cut back, 8 bases at V and 8 bases at J, with 10 bases in the middle. Germline V gene lookup returns CDR1 SQVTM and CDR2 ANQGSEA. CDR3 length: 10 amino acids.

The rearrangement uses TRBV15 and TRBJ2-6; the D gene is possibly TRBD1 (6 bases). This CDR3 comprises 15 residues. Trimming removed 4 bases at V and 2 bases at J, with 9 bases between. The germline CDR1 and CDR2 sequences are LNHNV and YYDKDF (reference sequence). The CDR3 DNA reads as TGTGCCACCAGCAACTACAGGGCTGGGGCCAACGTCCTGACTTTC. Translated, it gives CATSNYRAGANVLTF.

The J gene is TRBJ1-5, the V gene TRBV28; weak D call: TRBD1 (5 bases). V lost 10 bases, J lost 6 bases, and 19 bases lay in between. Germline CDR1 reads MDHEN; CDR2 reads SYDVKM. CDR3 length equals 14 residues. The CDR3 bases are TGTGCCACCCGTGGGCAGGGATGGGCTCAGCCCCAGCATTTT. Amino acids: CATRGQGWAQPQHF.